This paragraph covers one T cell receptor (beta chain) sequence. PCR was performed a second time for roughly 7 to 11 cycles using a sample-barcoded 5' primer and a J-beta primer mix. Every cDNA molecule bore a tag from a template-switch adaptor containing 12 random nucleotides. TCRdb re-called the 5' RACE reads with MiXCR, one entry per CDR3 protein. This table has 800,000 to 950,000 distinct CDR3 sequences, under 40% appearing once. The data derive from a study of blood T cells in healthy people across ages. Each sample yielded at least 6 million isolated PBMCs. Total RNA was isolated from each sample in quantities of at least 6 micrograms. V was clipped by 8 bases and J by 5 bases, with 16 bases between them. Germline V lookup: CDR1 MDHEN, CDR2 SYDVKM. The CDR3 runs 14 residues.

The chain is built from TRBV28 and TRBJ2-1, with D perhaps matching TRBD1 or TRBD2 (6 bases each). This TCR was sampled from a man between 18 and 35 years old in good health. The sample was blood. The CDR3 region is CASRQVRGDNEQFF. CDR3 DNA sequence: TGTGCCAGCCGACAGGTTAGGGGGGACAATGAGCAGTTCTTC.